The 16 T cell receptor beta chains given below trace back to one sample, sequenced in a study of OX40 agonist ivuxolimab in advanced cancers. This table comes from immunoSEQ multiplex PCR, and its TCRdb copy is limited to in-frame clones, with some not included. The table has approximately 160,000 clones, 94% seen once; the top ten hold around 0.28%. Sequencing used CD4+ or CD8+ T cells sorted from blood, obtained in a trial of the OX40 agonist ivuxolimab. These receptors originate from an adult with an advanced solid tumor such as melanoma, head and neck, liver or kidney cancer.

V and J are TRBV5-6 and TRBJ1-2, with unresolved D. Trimming removed 1 base from V and 7 bases from J, with 20 bases in between. Germline CDR1 is SGHDT and CDR2 is YYEEEE. There are 16 residues in the CDR3. CDR3 sequence (DNA): TGTGCCAGCAGCTTGATAGTTGCACCTCGGGAGGGTGGCTACACCTTC. This sequence encodes CASSLIVAPREGGYTF.

The genes are TRBV18 and TRBJ1-3; D remains ambiguous. Trimming cost V 3 bases and J 8 bases, with 20 bases left between them. In germline, CDR1 is KGHSH, CDR2 LQKENI. CDR3 length: 16 residues. The CDR3 here is CASSPNLVSHSHTIYF. The DNA for the CDR3 is TGTGCCAGCTCACCTAACCTCGTCTCTCACTCCCACACCATATATTTT.

The chain combines TRBV9 with TRBJ2-5; 8 bases map to TRBD1. V was pared by 0 bases and J by 4 bases, with 5 bases of the junction left unmatched. Germline-derived CDR1 and CDR2 are SGDLS and YYNGEE. This CDR3 region has 15 residues. CDR3 sequence (DNA): TGTGCCAGCAGCGTAGGGGACAGGTTAAGAGAGACCCAGTACTTC. This encodes CASSVGDRLRETQYF.

The chain combines TRBV28 with TRBJ1-2, with a weak D call TRBD1 (6 bases). The CDR3 covers 13 residues. With 5 bases removed from V and 2 bases from J, the gap between germline ends came to 9 bases. Germline V gene data show CDR1 as MDHEN and CDR2 as SYDVKM. In nucleotides, the CDR3 is TGTGCCAGCAGTGGAGGGGGGAACTATGGCTACACCTTC. It translates to CASSGGGNYGYTF.

The chain links TRBV7-9 to TRBJ2-5; TRBD1 agrees at 9 bases. The V segment lost 4 bases and the J segment 5 bases; nucleotides outside the gene matches: 5. Germline CDR1 reads SEHNR; CDR2 reads FQNEAQ (reference sequence). The length of the CDR3 is 14 residues. Written as DNA, the CDR3 is TGTGCCAGCAGCTACACAGGGGGCGGGGAGACCCAGTACTTC. Translation gives CASSYTGGGETQYF.

The V call is TRBV4-1, the J call TRBJ2-3, with TRBD2 matching 10 bases. Looked up from germline, CDR1 is MGHRA and CDR2 is YSYEKL. The V and J ends lost 2 bases and 4 bases, in that order; junction bases with no gene match: 6. This CDR3 spans 16 amino acids. The CDR3 protein is CASSQLTSGAADTQYF. For the CDR3, the DNA is TGCGCCAGCAGCCAATTAACTAGCGGGGCGGCAGATACGCAGTATTTT.

V and J are TRBV18 and TRBJ2-5, with D unresolved. V was cut by 5 bases and J by 5 bases, with 15 bases left in between. CDR1 and CDR2 from the germline V gene are KGHSH and LQKENI. The CDR3 spans 14 residues. The CDR3 protein is CASSFSRQGETQYF. CDR3 coding DNA: TGTGCCAGCTCATTTTCGAGGCAAGGGGAGACCCAGTACTTC. The complete variable domain, with remaining parts taken from reference TRBV18 and TRBJ2-5, reads NAGVMQNPRHLVRRRGQEARLRCSPMKGHSHVYWYRQLPEEGLKFMVYLQKENIIDESGMPKERFSAEFPKEGPSILRIQQVVRGDSAAYFCASSFSRQGETQYFGPGTRLLVL.

The chain links TRBV14 to TRBJ1-1; D not resolved. Trimming took off 4 bases at V and 1 base at J, with 10 bases between the two ends. CDR3 length: 14 amino acids. CDR1 and CDR2 (germline): SGHDN, FVKESK. CDR3 in amino acids: CASSLRQANTEAFF. DNA for the CDR3: TGTGCCAGCAGCCTGCGCCAGGCGAACACTGAAGCTTTCTTT. The variable domain in full, completed from reference TRBV14 and TRBJ1-1, reads EAGVTQFPSHSVIEKGQTVTLRCDPISGHDNLYWYRRVMGKEIKFLLHFVKESKQDESGMPNNRFLAERTGGTYSTLKVQPAELEDSGVYFCASSLRQANTEAFFGQGTRLTVV.

This chain uses TRBV15 with TRBJ1-3; D uncertain. The CDR3 is 13 amino acids. Germline-derived CDR1 and CDR2 are LNHNV and YYDKDF (reference sequence). V gave up 0 bases and J gave up 10 bases, with 10 bases separating them. The CDR3: CATSRDWEETIYF. The CDR3 DNA sequence: TGTGCCACCAGCAGAGATTGGGAGGAAACCATATATTTT.

The CDR3 DNA follows: TGTGCCAGCAGCTTATCTCGCCTAGCGGGGGGCCAAGAGACCCAGTACTTC. Translation: CASSLSRLAGGQETQYF. The chain has TRBV7-7 and TRBJ2-5; 11 bases are shared with TRBD2. The germline V gene encodes CDR1 SSHAT and CDR2 FNYEAQ (reference sequence). The ends lost 2 bases at V and 1 base at J; junction bases unmatched: 6. The CDR3 contains 17 residues. The entire variable domain, with the rest obtained from reference TRBV7-7 and TRBJ2-5, is as follows: GAGVSQSPRYKVTKRGQDVTLRCDPISSHATLYWYQQALGQGPEFLTYFNYEAQPDKSGLPSDRFSAERPEGSISTLTIQRTEQRDSAMYRCASSLSRLAGGQETQYFGPGTRLLVL.

This chain joins TRBV28 and TRBJ2-6, with D perhaps TRBD2 (6 bases). Germline assignment: CDR1 MDHEN and CDR2 SYDVKM. Trimming took off 9 bases at V and 0 bases at J, with 15 bases between the two ends. CDR3 size: 16 residues. The CDR3 loop reads CASRRLEGSGANVLTF. DNA of the CDR3: TGTGCCAGTAGGAGGTTGGAGGGCTCTGGGGCCAACGTCCTGACTTTC.

The chain employs TRBV15 and TRBJ1-1; TRBD1 agrees at 8 bases. Germline CDR1 LNHNV, CDR2 YYDKDF (reference sequence). With V trimmed by 4 bases and J by 5 bases, 15 bases remained unmatched. This CDR3 is built from 17 residues. The CDR3 protein is CATSKFPGQVGRTEAFF. CDR3 bases: TGTGCCACCAGCAAGTTCCCGGGACAGGTGGGACGGACTGAAGCTTTCTTT.

J is TRBJ2-7 and V is TRBV11-2; 9 bases align to TRBD1. V shed 5 bases and J 2 bases; nucleotides not matched to a gene: 4. The CDR3 spans 14 residues. Germline V CDR1 and CDR2: SGHAT, FQNNGV. CDR3 sequence: CASSPDRGPYEQYF. The CDR3 nucleotides are TGTGCCAGCAGCCCGGACAGGGGACCCTACGAGCAGTACTTC.

The chain has TRBV6-5 and TRBJ2-7; D is possibly TRBD1 or TRBD2 (6 bases each). V was shortened by 7 bases and J by 8 bases, with 15 bases between the two germline ends. Germline V gives CDR1 MNHEY, CDR2 SVGAGI. This CDR3 region has 12 residues. CDR3 sequence reads: CASMARRGKQYF. The CDR3 region has the DNA TGTGCCAGCATGGCCCGGAGGGGGAAGCAGTACTTC.

The gene calls are TRBV11-3 and TRBJ2-1, with 10 positions matching TRBD2. J lost 6 bases, V lost 8 bases, and 16 bases had no gene match. CDR3 length: 17 residues. Germline assignment: CDR1 SGHNT and CDR2 YENEEA. The CDR3 DNA follows: TGTGCCAGCGCACCCGGGGGGGTAGCGGGGGGCCGCAATGAGCAGTTCTTC. Protein product: CASAPGGVAGGRNEQFF.

This chain joins TRBV4-3 and TRBJ1-2, with D possibly being TRBD1 (5 bases). Germline CDR1 LGHNA, CDR2 YSLEER. The CDR3 loop spans 14 amino acids. V shed 3 bases and J shed 2 bases, with 10 bases lying between them. As DNA, the CDR3 is TGCGCCAGCAGCCACGTCACAGGAAACTATGGCTACACCTTC. This gives the protein CASSHVTGNYGYTF.